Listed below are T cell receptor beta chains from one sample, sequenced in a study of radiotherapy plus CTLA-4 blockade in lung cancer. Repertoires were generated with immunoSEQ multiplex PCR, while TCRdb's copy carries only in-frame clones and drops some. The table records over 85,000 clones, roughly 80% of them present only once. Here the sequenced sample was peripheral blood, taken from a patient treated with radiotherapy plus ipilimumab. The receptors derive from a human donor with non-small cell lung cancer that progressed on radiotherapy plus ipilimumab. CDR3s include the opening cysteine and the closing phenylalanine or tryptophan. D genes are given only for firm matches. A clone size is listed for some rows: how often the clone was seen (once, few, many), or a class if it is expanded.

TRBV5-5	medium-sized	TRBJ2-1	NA	TGTGCCAGCAGCTTTGAGGCGGAGCAGTTCTTC	CASSFEAEQFF
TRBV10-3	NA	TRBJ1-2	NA	TGTGCCATCAGTGAGGATATCTATGGCTACACCTTC	CAISEDIYGYTF
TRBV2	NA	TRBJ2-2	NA	TGTGCCAGCGTAGGACAGAAGAACACCGGGGAGCTGTTTTTT	CASVGQKNTGELFF
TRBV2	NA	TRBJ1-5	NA	TGTGCCAGCAGGGACGTCCGCAATCAGCCCCAGCATTTT	CASRDVRNQPQHF
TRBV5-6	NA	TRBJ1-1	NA	TGTGCCAGCAGCTTGGGGGGGAACACTGAAGCTTTCTTT	CASSLGGNTEAFF
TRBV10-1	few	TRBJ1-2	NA	TGCGCCAGCAGTGAGTCGAGGGTCCGTGGCTACACCTTC	CASSESRVRGYTF
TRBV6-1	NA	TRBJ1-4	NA	TGTGCCAGCGGCGTCCCTCGGGACCGTAATGAAAAACTGTTTTTT	CASGVPRDRNEKLFF
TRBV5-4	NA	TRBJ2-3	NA	TGTGCCAGCAGCTCGGGGCTACGCACAGATACGCAGTATTTT	CASSSGLRTDTQYF
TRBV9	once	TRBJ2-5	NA	TGTGCCAGCAGCCCAGCGGCCTATCAAGAGACCCAGTACTTC	CASSPAAYQETQYF
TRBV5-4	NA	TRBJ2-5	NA	TGTGCCAGCAGCTTGGACAGCCAAGAGACCCAGTACTTC	CASSLDSQETQYF
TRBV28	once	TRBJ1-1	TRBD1	TGTGCCAGCAGCACGACAGGGGGCGGTTCCACTGAAGCTTTCTTT	CASSTTGGGSTEAFF